What follows is one T cell receptor (beta chain) and its context. The data originate from a study of blood T cell repertoires in COVID-19. Study as a whole: Nucleic acid was either cDNA or gDNA, and it came from T cells, B-cell-depleted T cells, or PBMCs.

This CDR3 contains 15 residues. Germline trimming cut 1 base from V and 7 bases from J; bases unmatched to any gene: 5. The germline V gene has CDR1 SGHVS and CDR2 FNYEAQ. Original handling: Amplified reference gene primers provided the basis for estimating nucleated cell counts. The repertoire was sequenced with immunoSEQ multiplex PCR; TCRdb's copy has only in-frame clones and lacks some. V and J calls and clone size are given by that table; D and trimming were obtained from the DNA. The table records roughly 100,000 clones, around 94% of them present only once. Input material: peripheral blood. The chain couples TRBV7-6 to TRBJ2-1; 9 bases are shared with TRBD2. The TCR was taken from a man in his forties or fifties with active COVID-19. The CDR3 region is CASSLEAGGPNEQFF. The CDR3 bases are TGTGCCAGCAGCTTAGAGGCGGGAGGGCCGAATGAGCAGTTCTTC.